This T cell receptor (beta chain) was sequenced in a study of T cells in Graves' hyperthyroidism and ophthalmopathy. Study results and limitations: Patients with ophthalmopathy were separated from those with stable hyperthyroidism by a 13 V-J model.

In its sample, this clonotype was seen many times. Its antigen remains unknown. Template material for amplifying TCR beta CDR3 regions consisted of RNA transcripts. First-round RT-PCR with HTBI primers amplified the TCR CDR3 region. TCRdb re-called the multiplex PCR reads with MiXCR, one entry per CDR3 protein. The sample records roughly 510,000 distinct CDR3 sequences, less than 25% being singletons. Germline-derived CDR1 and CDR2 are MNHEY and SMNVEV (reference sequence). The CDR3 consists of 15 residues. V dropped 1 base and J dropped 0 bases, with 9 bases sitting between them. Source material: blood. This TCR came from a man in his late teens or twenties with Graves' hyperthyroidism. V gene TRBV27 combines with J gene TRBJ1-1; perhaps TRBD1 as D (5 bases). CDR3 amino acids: CASSLYGRVNTEAFF. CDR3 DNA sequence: TGTGCCAGCAGTTTATACGGCAGGGTGAACACTGAAGCTTTCTTT.